This T cell receptor beta chain appears in the sequencing data of a study of cytomegalovirus exposure and HLA in healthy donors. The PCR used 60 Vbeta and 13 Jbeta primers. Only in-frame clones appear in the TCRdb table, and some are missing; sequencing was by immunoSEQ multiplex PCR. The table lists 110,000 to 150,000 clones. This CDR3 comprises 14 residues. Germline V gene lookup returns CDR1 GTSNPN and CDR2 SVGIG (reference sequence). V shed 0 bases and J shed 5 bases, with 11 bases lying between them. The origin of this receptor is a male donor in good health and CMV-seronegative. The chain couples TRBV30 to TRBJ2-1; D unresolved. The sample consisted of PBMCs. As DNA, the CDR3 is TGTGCCTGGAGTGTACTATTGAACGACAATGAGCAGTTCTTC. Translation gives CAWSVLLNDNEQFF.